The 10 T cell receptor beta chains below were found in one sample sequenced in a study of T-cell reconstitution after alpha-beta-depleted transplantation in children. For TCRbeta, the library was prepared with unique molecular identifiers. Each CDR3 protein gets one entry after TCRdb re-called the PCR reads with MiXCR. Among around 190,000 distinct CDR3 sequences listed, roughly 7.1% were seen once. The sample consisted of PBMCs, taken before TCRalphabeta/CD19-depleted stem cell transplant. These receptors all come from a boy younger than 10 with acute lymphoblastic leukemia, due to receive a stem cell transplant.

Ten or more counts support this clonotype. The V and J genes are TRBV7-9 and TRBJ1-4; D remains ambiguous. With 5 bases removed from V and 2 bases from J, the gap between germline ends came to 21 bases. Germline assignment: CDR1 SEHNR and CDR2 FQNEAQ (reference sequence). This CDR3 comprises 18 residues. The CDR3 spells CASSLEGLEPGTNEKLFF. The CDR3 DNA follows: TGTGCCAGCAGCCTGGAGGGCCTGGAACCTGGCACTAATGAAAAACTGTTTTTT.

This clonotype appeared a few times. This sequence joins TRBV3-1 and TRBJ1-2; the D is unclear. This CDR3 comprises 15 residues. V was shortened by 1 base and J by 4 bases, with 13 bases between the two germline ends. Germline-derived CDR1 and CDR2 are LGHDT and YNNKEL (reference sequence). The CDR3 DNA reads TGTGCCAGCAGCCAAGGGCTTCGGAAGTTCTATGGCTACACCTTC. Its protein product is CASSQGLRKFYGYTF.

This clonotype has ten or more counts. The chain couples TRBV27 to TRBJ2-7; weak D call: TRBD1 (5 bases). Trimming cost V 9 bases and J 3 bases, with 15 bases left between them. Germline values: CDR1 MNHEY, CDR2 SMNVEV (reference sequence). The length of the CDR3 is 13 residues. The DNA for the CDR3 is TGTGCCAGTCGGCGTTCAGGGTACTACGAGCAGTACTTC. Amino acid sequence: CASRRSGYYEQYF.

V is TRBV28 and J is TRBJ1-1; 8 nucleotides align to TRBD1. V lost 6 bases, J lost 6 bases, and 12 bases stayed unmatched. This CDR3 has 15 residues. Germline V gene data show CDR1 as MDHEN and CDR2 as SYDVKM. In DNA form, the CDR3 reads TGTGCCAGCAGGCCCGCCGACAGGGGAGTCTCTGAAGCTTTCTTT. Translated: CASRPADRGVSEAFF. Looking up the rest from reference TRBV28 and TRBJ1-1 gives the full variable domain: DVKVTQSSRYLVKRTGEKVFLECVQDMDHENMFWYRQDPGLGLRLIYFSYDVKMKEKGDIPEGYSVSREKKERFSLILESASTNQTSMYLCASRPADRGVSEAFFGQGTRLTVV.

Ten or more counts support this clonotype. The chain links TRBV20-1 to TRBJ2-7; D is possibly TRBD1 (5 bases). Germline V gives CDR1 DFQATT, CDR2 SNEGSKA (reference sequence). Trimming removed 0 bases at V and 6 bases at J, with 15 bases between. This CDR3 spans 14 amino acids. This chain's CDR3 is CSARDSQGYSEQYF. For the CDR3, the DNA is TGCAGTGCTAGAGACTCCCAGGGCTACTCCGAGCAGTACTTC.

This clonotype has at least ten counts. This chain connects TRBV27 to TRBJ2-1; unclear D gene. The CDR3 is 13 residues long. Trimming left V 4 bases short and J 6 bases short, with 10 bases between. Germline CDR1 reads MNHEY; CDR2 reads SMNVEV (reference sequence). CDR3 sequence reads: CASSYVRSNEQFF. CDR3 nucleotides: TGTGCCAGCAGTTACGTCAGAAGCAATGAGCAGTTCTTC.

This clonotype was seen many times. The chain recombines TRBV20-1 with TRBJ1-1; TRBD1 matches 7 bases. CDR3 size: 15 residues. CDR1 and CDR2 from the germline V gene are DFQATT and SNEGSKA (reference sequence). Trimming at V came to 5 bases and at J to 2 bases, leaving 11 bases not matched to a gene. DNA of the CDR3: TGCAGTGCTCCTCGGACAGGCACGATCAACACTGAAGCTTTCTTT. Residues: CSAPRTGTINTEAFF.

This clonotype was detected ten times or more. V is TRBV7-9 and J is TRBJ2-7; D unresolved. CDR3 length equals 14 residues. The germline V gene has CDR1 SEHNR and CDR2 FQNEAQ (reference sequence). Trimming took 2 bases from V and 0 from J, leaving 8 bases between them. CDR3 nucleotides: TGTGCCAGCAGCTTAACGCAAAGCTCCTACGAGCAGTACTTC. This encodes CASSLTQSSYEQYF.

There are many counts of this clonotype. The chain carries TRBV5-1 and TRBJ2-2; D unclear. V lost 8 bases, J lost 4 bases, and 3 bases lay in between. The CDR3 has 10 residues. Germline V gene sequence: CDR1 SGHRS, CDR2 YFSETQ. CDR3 region: CARSTGELFF. As DNA, the CDR3 is TGCGCCAGGTCCACCGGGGAGCTGTTTTTT.

This sequence joins TRBV29-1 and TRBJ2-7, with D possibly called TRBD1 or TRBD2 (5 bases each). V lost 4 bases and J 6 bases, leaving 10 bases between the germline ends. From germline, CDR1 is SQVTM and CDR2 ANQGSEA. This CDR3 region has 11 residues. The chain's CDR3 is CSVGDRGEQYF. The DNA for the CDR3 is TGCAGCGTTGGGGACCGGGGCGAGCAGTACTTC.